The 26 T cell receptor beta chains below come from one sample, sequenced in a study of post-analysis software for immune sequencing data. Findings and caveats of the study: TRBV5-6, TRBV5-1 and TRBV20-1 belonged to a set of about 5 TRBV segments that were more frequent in patients than controls.

No cognate antigen is known for these TCRs. Unique molecular identifiers tagged the TCR beta cDNA libraries. A single record per CDR3 protein comes from TCRdb applying MiXCR to the PCR reads. This sample carries approximately 260,000 distinct CDR3 sequences, just over 35% of them seen once, and the ten largest clones take approximately 4.6%. The sequenced sample was blood. These receptor sequences come from a girl aged 10 to 17 with multiple sclerosis.

This clonotype was counted ten times or more. V and J are TRBV6-6 and TRBJ2-5; D perhaps matches TRBD1 (6 bases). The CDR3 totals 14 residues. Germline CDR1 reads MNHNY; CDR2 reads SVGAGI (reference sequence). The V and J ends lost 6 bases and 5 bases respectively, with 16 bases between them. DNA for the CDR3: TGTGCCAGCAGGCGTCGGACAGCCATCGAGACCCAGTACTTC. Its translation: CASRRRTAIETQYF.

The chain employs TRBV29-1 and TRBJ2-7, with 8 bases identical to TRBD1. The closer fit of TRBJ2-5 to the DNA end suggests the J call may be wrong. The CDR3 has 16 residues. CDR1 is SQVTM, CDR2 ANQGSEA, per germline. The CDR3 is CSVGFIGTGREETQYF. CDR3 in DNA: TGCAGCGTTGGATTTATTGGGACAGGTCGAGAGGAGACCCAGTACTTC.

The chain links TRBV20-1 to TRBJ2-3, with D tentatively TRBD2 (6 bases). The CDR3 loop spans 12 amino acids. CDR1 and CDR2 (germline): DFQATT, SNEGSKA (reference sequence). V was clipped by 1 base and J by 5 bases, with 7 bases between them. CDR3 residues: CSARAGLDTQYF. The CDR3 DNA reads as TGCAGTGCTAGAGCGGGACTAGATACGCAGTATTTT.

A single count supports this clonotype. A much more abundant neighbour one base away suggests this may be a read error. The gene calls are TRBV5-5 and TRBJ1-5; D may be TRBD1 (6 bases). The germline V and J ends were trimmed by 1 base and 5 bases, with 16 bases remaining between them. CDR3 length: 16 amino acids. Per the germline V gene, CDR1 is SGHKS and CDR2 is YYEKEE (reference sequence). The CDR3 spells CASSLTGIYLDQPQHF. In nucleotides, the CDR3 is TGTGCCAGCAGCTTGACAGGGATTTATCTCGATCAGCCCCAGCATTTT.

A word on this clonotype: Just one base apart from a much larger clone, this may be a read error. The V gene is TRBV7-8, the J gene TRBJ2-7, with a possible D match to TRBD2 (6 bases). The CDR3 consists of 15 residues. Germline V gene data show CDR1 as SGHVS and CDR2 as FQNEAQ. The V and J ends lost 1 base and 10 bases respectively, with 20 bases between them. This chain's CDR3 is CASSLVLARGEAQYF. The CDR3 region has the DNA TGTGCCAGCAGCTTAGTACTAGCCCGAGGGGAGGCCCAGTACTTC.

This clonotype was seen more than once but under ten times. This chain connects TRBV7-3 to TRBJ2-1; 7 bases align to TRBD1. V was clipped by 6 bases and J by 6 bases; unmatched bases: 5. CDR3 length: 13 residues. Germline CDR1 and CDR2: SGHTA and FQGTGA. The CDR3 DNA is TGTGCCAGCAGACCGACAGGGTCCAATGAGCAGTTCTTC. This codes for CASRPTGSNEQFF.

This chain uses TRBV11-1 with TRBJ2-5, with TRBD2 matching 10 bases. With 5 bases clipped from V and 11 bases from J, the junction kept 17 bases outside the gene matches. Germline-derived CDR1 and CDR2 are SGHAT and FQDESV (reference sequence). CDR3 length: 16 amino acids. The CDR3 loop reads CASSLMGLAIYNEQYF. CDR3 DNA sequence: TGTGCCAGCAGCCTTATGGGACTAGCGATTTACAATGAGCAGTACTTC.

This clonotype was recorded many times. The genes are TRBV7-3 and TRBJ1-1; D remains ambiguous. Per germline, CDR1 SGHTA and CDR2 FQGTGA. Trimming removed 4 bases at V and 1 base at J, with 16 bases between. The CDR3 loop spans 16 amino acids. CDR3 in DNA: TGTGCCAGCAGCTCGGGAGGGAGCCTCCCGAACACTGAAGCTTTCTTT. This sequence encodes CASSSGGSLPNTEAFF.

This clonotype was counted many times. The chain uses TRBV5-1 and TRBJ2-1, with 11 bases identical to TRBD2. With 0 bases clipped from V and 10 bases from J, the junction kept 3 bases outside the gene matches. In germline, CDR1 is SGHRS, CDR2 YFSETQ. This CDR3 has 14 amino acids. CDR3 coding DNA: TGCGCCAGCAGCTTGGGACTAGCGGGAAACGAGCAGTTCTTC. Its protein is CASSLGLAGNEQFF.

The sample holds many counts of this clonotype. One junction end disagrees with the germline gene, perhaps due to a read error. This chain links TRBV6-2 or TRBV6-3 with TRBJ2-7; D is undetermined. The CDR3 covers 11 residues. Germline loops: CDR1 MNHEY, CDR2 SVGEGT. CDR3 amino acids: CASSDSYEQYF. CDR3 coding DNA: TGTGCCAGCAGTGACTCCTACGAGCAGTACTTC.

The table lists this clonotype with many counts. The rearrangement links TRBV6-5 to TRBJ1-4, with TRBD1 as a possible D gene (6 bases). From germline, CDR1 is MNHEY and CDR2 SVGAGI. The CDR3 is made up of 13 amino acids. V was cut by 4 bases and J by 11 bases, with 14 bases left in between. For the CDR3, the DNA is TGTGCCAGCAGTTCCGCCCCGGACAGTAAACTGTTTTTT. Its translation is CASSSAPDSKLFF.

The J gene is TRBJ2-1, the V gene TRBV7-9, with a tentative D call TRBD1 (6 bases). V was trimmed by 5 bases and J by 1 base, leaving 18 bases between them. Germline V CDR1 and CDR2: SEHNR, FQNEAQ (reference sequence). The CDR3 length is 17 residues. CDR3 loop: CASSPRADRPSYNEQFF. The CDR3, as DNA: TGTGCCAGCAGCCCGAGAGCCGACAGGCCATCCTACAATGAGCAGTTCTTC.

This clonotype was recorded at least ten times. This chain uses TRBV4-1 with TRBJ2-1, with D possibly being TRBD2 (5 bases). V gave up 0 bases and J gave up 7 bases, with 10 bases separating them. Germline CDR1 reads MGHRA; CDR2 reads YSYEKL. The CDR3 contains 14 residues. CDR3 in DNA: TGCGCCAGCAGCCAAGAGGACCGCGGGAATGAGCAGTTCTTC. Translating gives CASSQEDRGNEQFF.

This clonotype was counted ten times or more. CDR3: CATSSWDRGKSNEQFF. The CDR3 nucleotides read TGTGCCACCAGTAGCTGGGACAGGGGGAAAAGCAATGAGCAGTTCTTC. The chain recombines TRBV15 with TRBJ2-1; 11 bases agree with TRBD1. The CDR3 sequence is 16 residues long. CDR1 and CDR2 from the germline V gene are LNHNV and YYDKDF (reference sequence). V was clipped by 6 bases and J by 6 bases; unmatched bases: 10. The variable domain in full, with the rest retrieved from reference TRBV15 and TRBJ2-1, is DAMVIQNPRYQVTQFGKPVTLSCSQTLNHNVMYWYQQKSSQAPKLLFHYYDKDFNNEADTPDNFQSRRPNTSFCFLDIRSPGLGDTAMYLCATSSWDRGKSNEQFFGPGTRLTVL.

This clonotype was detected only a few times. The chain has TRBV4-1 and TRBJ2-2, with 8 nucleotides matching TRBD1. The V gene's germline CDR1 is MGHRA and CDR2 YSYEKL. The CDR3 contains 15 residues. Trimming removed 2 bases from V and 6 bases from J; junction bases left unmatched: 5. CDR3 loop: CASSQRDRPPGELFF. The CDR3, as DNA: TGCGCCAGCAGCCAACGGGACAGGCCCCCCGGGGAGCTGTTTTTT.

The table lists this clonotype with many counts. The chain is built from TRBV20-1 and TRBJ1-4; 8 bases are a match to TRBD1. This CDR3 contains 13 residues. Per germline, CDR1 DFQATT and CDR2 SNEGSKA (reference sequence). V was clipped by 4 bases and J by 8 bases; unmatched bases: 6. This CDR3 is CSAIDRGGEKLFF. The CDR3, as DNA: TGCAGTGCTATAGACAGGGGCGGCGAAAAACTGTTTTTT.

Note on this clonotype: One junction end disagrees with the germline gene, perhaps due to a read error. This sequence joins TRBV3-1 and TRBJ2-3; 8 nucleotides match TRBD2. The germline V gene encodes CDR1 LGHDT and CDR2 YNNKEL (reference sequence). This CDR3 comprises 15 residues. The CDR3 nucleotides read TGTGCCAGCAGCCAAGATAGGGGACTAGGGAAGACGCAGTGTTTT. It specifies CASSQDRGLGKTQCF.

This chain links TRBV6-5 with TRBJ1-2; D is perhaps TRBD1 (6 bases). This CDR3 has 14 amino acids. V gave up 6 bases and J gave up 4 bases, with 15 bases separating them. From germline, CDR1 is MNHEY and CDR2 SVGAGI. The CDR3 DNA follows: TGTGCCAGCAGACGATCAGGGGAGAGCTATGGCTACACCTTC. It translates to CASRRSGESYGYTF.

This clonotype was recorded many times. This chain joins TRBV20-1 and TRBJ2-1; 7 bases agree with TRBD2. Per the germline V gene, CDR1 is DFQATT and CDR2 is SNEGSKA (reference sequence). The CDR3 spans 14 residues. After removal of 6 bases from V and 7 bases from J, the junction contained 12 bases not matched to a gene. The CDR3, as DNA: TGCAGTGCCCGAGAGGGAGGGCCGTTGAATGAGCAGTTCTTC. The encoded protein is CSAREGGPLNEQFF.

The genes are TRBV20-1 and TRBJ1-4; D is perhaps TRBD1 (6 bases). Per germline, CDR1 DFQATT and CDR2 SNEGSKA (reference sequence). This CDR3 comprises 16 residues. V was shortened by 2 bases and J by 3 bases, with 16 bases between the two germline ends. The CDR3 nucleotides read TGCAGTGCTAGATCCTATGGGGGCACGGCTAATGAAAAACTGTTTTTT. Its translation: CSARSYGGTANEKLFF.

The chain employs TRBV4-2 and TRBJ2-1, with a possible D match to TRBD2 (5 bases). The CDR3 runs to 14 residues. Germline V gene data show CDR1 as LGHNA and CDR2 as YNFKEQ. V shed 2 bases and J shed 6 bases, with 11 bases lying between them. CDR3 bases: TGTGCCAGCAGCCAAATTGAGACTACCAATGAGCAGTTCTTC. Its translation: CASSQIETTNEQFF.

This clonotype was recorded once. V usage is TRBV7-3 and J usage is TRBJ2-4; TRBD1 matches 11 bases. The J call is uncertain, as TRBJ2-5 better fits the DNA end. Germline CDR1 and CDR2: SGHTA and FQGTGA. This CDR3 spans 16 amino acids. CDR3 sequence (DNA): TGTGCCAGCAGCGAAGGACAGGGGGCGTTAATGGAGACCCAGTACTTC. Protein: CASSEGQGALMETQYF.

This clonotype was counted ten times or more. The chain combines TRBV7-2 with TRBJ1-2, with 7 bases identical to TRBD1. The V gene's germline CDR1 is SGHTA and CDR2 FQGNSA. The CDR3 loop spans 15 amino acids. V gave up 4 bases and J gave up 1 base; unmatched junction bases: 6. The CDR3 nucleotides read TGTGCCAGCAGCTCCCGACAGGGAGGTAACTATGGCTACACCTTC. It translates to CASSSRQGGNYGYTF.

This clonotype was found many times. The chain combines TRBV7-2 with TRBJ2-1, with D possibly matching TRBD1 (7 bases). Germline V gene data show CDR1 as SGHTA and CDR2 as FQGNSA. Deletions cut 6 bases from V and 5 bases from J, with 20 bases between. This CDR3 is built from 16 residues. This CDR3 reads CASSPSRRGLDNEQFF. The CDR3, as DNA: TGTGCCAGCAGTCCGAGTCGGAGGGGGCTCGACAATGAGCAGTTCTTC.

This clonotype appeared many times. The junction departs from the called germline gene at one end, perhaps through a read error. This rearrangement joins TRBV10-2 to TRBJ1-5; D call uncertain. The CDR3 sequence is 12 residues long. Looked up from germline, CDR1 is WSHSY and CDR2 is SAAADI. The CDR3 here is CASSAGNQPQHF. As DNA, the CDR3 is TGTGCCAGCAGCGCGGGGAATCAGCCCCAGCATTTT.

The gene calls are TRBV7-3 and TRBJ2-7; possibly TRBD1 for D (6 bases). The CDR3 covers 16 residues. V lost 1 base, J lost 3 bases, and 16 bases lay in between. The germline CDR1 and CDR2 sequences are SGHTA and FQGTGA. The DNA of the CDR3 is TGTGCCAGCAGCTTAATTAATCAGGGGATCGACTACGAGCAGTACTTC. Its translation: CASSLINQGIDYEQYF. Filled out from reference TRBV7-3 and TRBJ2-7, the complete variable domain reads GAGVSQTPSNKVTEKGKYVELRCDPISGHTALYWYRQSLGQGPEFLIYFQGTGAADDSGLPNDRFFAVRPEGSVSTLKIQRTERGDSAVYLCASSLINQGIDYEQYFGPGTRLTVT.